Shown below are 28 T cell receptor beta chains from a single sample sequenced in a study of T-cell memory formation after mild COVID-19. TCRdb reprocessed the 5' RACE reads with MiXCR, giving one entry per CDR3 protein. The sample yields some 57,000 distinct CDR3 sequences, less than 15% seen once. Sequencing input: PBMCs or a T cell subset sorted from them (not recorded which). The receptors here all came from a man aged 18-30 years who had mild COVID-19 (a few samples of this study predate the infection). Cell type and time point are not known.

This clonotype was seen once. A read error may be the cause here, since a much bigger clone is one base away. The genes are TRBV4-2 and TRBJ2-7; unclear D gene. The CDR3 runs 14 residues. The germline V and J ends were trimmed by 1 base and 7 bases, with 14 bases remaining between them. The germline V gene encodes CDR1 LGHNA and CDR2 YNFKEQ. The chain's CDR3 is CASSQAPAMGEQYF. The CDR3 region has the DNA TGTGCCAGCAGCCAAGCACCGGCTATGGGTGAGCAGTACTTC.

This clonotype showed up many times. The gene calls are TRBV24-1 and TRBJ2-7; 7 positions agree with TRBD1. V lost 2 bases and J lost 6; bases outside the gene matches: 0. The germline gives CDR1 KGHDR, CDR2 SFDVKD. The CDR3 is 12 amino acids. The CDR3 nucleotides read TGTGCCACCAGTGATTACAGGGGCGAGCAGTACTTC. Protein product: CATSDYRGEQYF.

This clonotype has at least ten counts. The rearrangement joins TRBV19 to TRBJ2-5, with D unresolved. Looked up from germline, CDR1 is LNHDA and CDR2 is SQIVND (reference sequence). Between the trimmed V and J ends, which lost 5 bases and 2 bases, there was a span of 9 bases. The CDR3 covers 13 residues. CDR3 in amino acids: CASSPPEQETQYF. The CDR3 nucleotides are TGTGCCAGTAGTCCCCCAGAACAAGAGACCCAGTACTTC.

The DNA of the CDR3 is TGTGCCAGCTCACCGCCAGGGAATGAGCAGTTCTTC. This sequence encodes CASSPPGNEQFF. The rearrangement links TRBV18 to TRBJ2-1; possible D gene TRBD1, 5 bases. V gave up 3 bases and J gave up 7 bases, with 7 bases separating them. CDR3 length equals 12 residues. From germline, CDR1 is KGHSH and CDR2 LQKENI. Full variable domain (missing parts from reference TRBV18 and TRBJ2-1): NAGVMQNPRHLVRRRGQEARLRCSPMKGHSHVYWYRQLPEEGLKFMVYLQKENIIDESGMPKERFSAEFPKEGPSILRIQQVVRGDSAAYFCASSPPGNEQFFGPGTRLTVL.

Only a few counts were recorded for this clonotype. The chain has TRBV6-6 and TRBJ1-2, with 8 bases lining up with TRBD1. Trimming at V came to 0 bases and at J to 4 bases, leaving 7 bases not matched to a gene. The CDR3 has 16 residues. From germline, CDR1 is MNHNY and CDR2 SVGAGI (reference sequence). CDR3 amino acids: CASSYSKNRGIYGYTF. CDR3 nucleotides: TGTGCCAGCAGTTACTCGAAAAACAGGGGGATCTATGGCTACACCTTC.

This clonotype came up a few times. The rearrangement uses TRBV29-1 and TRBJ2-7; 11 nucleotides match TRBD1. Trimming took 6 bases from V and 7 from J; bases not matched to a gene: 5. Germline assignment: CDR1 SQVTM and CDR2 ANQGSEA. This CDR3 contains 12 residues. CDR3 region: CSVRGTGGEQYF. CDR3 nucleotide sequence: TGCAGCGTGAGAGGGACAGGGGGGGAGCAGTACTTC.

This clonotype came up many times. V gene TRBV5-6 combines with J gene TRBJ2-3; TRBD1 is a possible D gene (5 bases). Germline V lookup: CDR1 SGHDT, CDR2 YYEEEE. The ends were cut back, 0 bases at V and 10 bases at J, with 9 bases in the middle. CDR3 length: 12 residues. Here the CDR3 DNA reads TGTGCCAGCAGCTTGGCCAGGGCAGCGCAGTATTTT. It yields the protein CASSLARAAQYF. Drawing the rest from reference TRBV5-6 and TRBJ2-3, the complete variable domain is DAGVTQSPTHLIKTRGQQVTLRCSPKSGHDTVSWYQQALGQGPQFIFQYYEEEERQRGNFPDRFSGHQFPNYSSELNVNALLLGDSALYLCASSLARAAQYFGPGTRLTVL.

This clonotype was counted at least ten times. This chain links TRBV7-3 with TRBJ2-6; weak D call: TRBD2 (6 bases). The CDR3 contains 17 residues. Looked up from germline, CDR1 is SGHTA and CDR2 is FQGTGA. V was trimmed by 0 bases and J by 4 bases, leaving 13 bases between them. Written as DNA, the CDR3 is TGTGCCAGCAGCTTAACTCCCCGGGGGTACGGGGCCAACGTCCTGACTTTC. Protein: CASSLTPRGYGANVLTF. The full variable domain, completed using reference TRBV7-3 and TRBJ2-6, is GAGVSQTPSNKVTEKGKYVELRCDPISGHTALYWYRQSLGQGPEFLIYFQGTGAADDSGLPNDRFFAVRPEGSVSTLKIQRTERGDSAVYLCASSLTPRGYGANVLTFGAGSRLTVL.

This clonotype occurred a few times. V gene TRBV20-1 combines with J gene TRBJ1-5; D is possibly TRBD1 (5 bases). Germline values: CDR1 DFQATT, CDR2 SNEGSKA (reference sequence). V was cut by 1 base and J by 7 bases, with 17 bases left in between. CDR3 length equals 15 residues. CDR3 loop: CSARGLGAERQPQHF. The CDR3 DNA reads TGCAGTGCTAGAGGCCTCGGGGCTGAAAGGCAGCCCCAGCATTTT.

The gene calls are TRBV10-2 and TRBJ1-4; D is uncertain. CDR1 and CDR2 from the germline V gene are WSHSY and SAAADI. V dropped 3 bases and J dropped 7 bases, with 15 bases sitting between them. The CDR3 contains 15 residues. CDR3 DNA sequence: TGCGCCAGCAGTGAAAGAGCGGTAAACCCTGAAAAACTGTTTTTT. This sequence encodes CASSERAVNPEKLFF.

A few counts support this clonotype. The V call is TRBV7-2, the J call TRBJ2-3; D unclear. The length of the CDR3 is 15 residues. Germline CDR1 and CDR2: SGHTA and FQGNSA. V lost 2 bases and J 2 bases, leaving 11 bases between the germline ends. CDR3 loop: CASSLYGTSTDTQYF. CDR3 DNA sequence: TGTGCCAGCAGCTTATATGGTACCTCCACAGATACGCAGTATTTT.

The gene calls are TRBV5-1 and TRBJ1-1; 10 nucleotides align to TRBD1. Germline CDR1 SGHRS, CDR2 YFSETQ. The CDR3 runs 13 residues. The trim removed 2 bases at V and 11 bases at J, leaving 6 bases unmatched. CDR3: CASSFYGTGAAFF. The CDR3 nucleotides are TGCGCCAGCAGCTTCTATGGGACAGGGGCCGCTTTCTTT.

The chain recombines TRBV10-3 with TRBJ2-2, with a tentative D call TRBD1 (6 bases). Trimming cost V 10 bases and J 6 bases, with 15 bases left between them. The CDR3 is 13 amino acids. CDR1 and CDR2 from the germline V gene are ENHRY and SYGVKD. The CDR3: CATKGHPAGELFF. The CDR3 DNA is TGTGCCACGAAGGGACACCCGGCCGGGGAGCTGTTTTTT.

This clonotype showed up just a few times. The chain couples TRBV5-1 to TRBJ2-1; 7 bases agree with TRBD2. Germline loops: CDR1 SGHRS, CDR2 YFSETQ. V was clipped by 3 bases and J by 0 bases; unmatched bases: 0. The CDR3 loop spans 14 amino acids. The CDR3 nucleotides are TGCGCCAGCAGCTGGGAGGGCTCCTACAATGAGCAGTTCTTC. Its protein is CASSWEGSYNEQFF.

This clonotype is classed as medium-sized. The V and J genes are TRBV6-5 and TRBJ2-5; 10 bases are a match to TRBD2. After removal of 6 bases from V and 1 base from J, the junction contained 8 bases not matched to a gene. From germline, CDR1 is MNHEY and CDR2 SVGAGI. The CDR3 totals 16 residues. The CDR3 loop is CASRPTLAGPQETQYF. The CDR3 nucleotides are TGTGCCAGCAGACCGACACTAGCGGGGCCCCAAGAGACCCAGTACTTC.

This clonotype was picked up a small number of times. The chain links TRBV24-1 to TRBJ1-2; D unclear. The CDR3 runs to 11 residues. The V end was cut by 3 bases, the J end by 7 bases, with 5 bases between. Germline V gene sequence: CDR1 KGHDR, CDR2 SFDVKD. CDR3 coding DNA: TGTGCCACCAGTGATCCCCGTGGCTACACCTTC. This encodes CATSDPRGYTF.

In its sample, this clonotype was seen many times. The chain joins TRBV12-3 or TRBV12-4 to TRBJ2-1; D remains ambiguous. The CDR3 contains 14 residues. Trimming pared 5 bases from V and 4 bases from J, leaving 12 bases between. Here the CDR3 DNA reads TGTGCCAGCAGTCCGGACGGGCGATACAATGAGCAGTTCTTC. It is translated as CASSPDGRYNEQFF.

This clonotype was seen only a few times. For the CDR3, the DNA is TGTGCCAGCTCACCACTCGACAGGGTGGGAAACATTCAGTACTTC. Encoded protein: CASSPLDRVGNIQYF. The chain is built from TRBV18 and TRBJ2-4, with 7 bases matching TRBD1. V lost 1 base and J lost 6; bases outside the gene matches: 6. The CDR3 is 15 residues long. From germline, CDR1 is KGHSH and CDR2 LQKENI.

This clonotype was picked up many times. CDR3 DNA: TGTGCCAGCAGCTTATCCAGCGGGGGGGCGCTCGCCGGGGAGCTGTTTTTT. Residues: CASSLSSGGALAGELFF. The chain joins TRBV7-9 to TRBJ2-2, with 10 bases lining up with TRBD2. The CDR3 is made up of 17 amino acids. Germline V CDR1 and CDR2: SEHNR, FQNEAQ (reference sequence). Trimming took 2 bases from V and 6 from J; bases not matched to a gene: 9.

This clonotype was detected ten times or more. The chain carries TRBV7-2 and TRBJ2-1; D is perhaps TRBD2 (7 bases). Germline CDR1 is SGHTA and CDR2 is FQGNSA. Trimming took 5 bases from V and 3 from J, leaving 20 bases between them. The CDR3 is 17 amino acids. The CDR3 region is CASSPGRGGGIYNEQFF. The CDR3 DNA reads TGTGCCAGCAGCCCCGGTAGAGGGGGGGGCATCTACAATGAGCAGTTCTTC.

The V and J genes are TRBV5-1 and TRBJ2-2; D might be TRBD1 (5 bases). V gave up 3 bases and J gave up 8 bases, with 11 bases separating them. Germline CDR1 SGHRS, CDR2 YFSETQ. The CDR3 loop spans 13 amino acids. CDR3 DNA: TGCGCCAGCAGCTCCCAGGGAACGGGGGAGCTGTTTTTT. The encoded protein is CASSSQGTGELFF.

This clonotype is judged medium-sized. The V and J genes are TRBV2 and TRBJ2-7, with D possibly matching TRBD1 (6 bases). CDR3 length equals 15 residues. Germline CDR1 is SNHLY and CDR2 is FYNNEI. V lost 6 bases to trimming and J lost 1 base, with 16 bases between them. This chain's CDR3 is CASSPTGFGSYEQYV. CDR3 in DNA: TGTGCCAGCAGCCCCACAGGGTTCGGGTCCTACGAGCAGTACGTC.

The chain links TRBV20-1 to TRBJ2-3, with 11 bases aligning to TRBD2. The CDR3 sequence is 16 residues long. The V and J ends lost 5 bases and 4 bases, in that order; junction bases with no gene match: 11. Germline V gene lookup returns CDR1 DFQATT and CDR2 SNEGSKA (reference sequence). The chain's CDR3 is CSAEPTTSGAADTQYF. The CDR3 bases are TGCAGTGCTGAACCAACGACTAGCGGGGCGGCAGATACGCAGTATTTT.

The chain uses TRBV7-8 and TRBJ2-3, with 7 bases that match TRBD2. Germline trimming cut 5 bases from V and 1 base from J; bases unmatched to any gene: 3. The CDR3 covers 14 residues. CDR1 is SGHVS, CDR2 FQNEAQ, per germline. Here the CDR3 DNA reads TGTGCCAGCAGCGCCCGGGGGGGCACAGATACGCAGTATTTT. It translates to CASSARGGTDTQYF.

This clonotype was counted between two and nine times. The chain employs TRBV7-2 and TRBJ2-7, with D possibly being TRBD2 (6 bases). This CDR3 region has 13 residues. V lost 4 bases and J lost 9, with 16 bases in between. The germline CDR1 and CDR2 sequences are SGHTA and FQGNSA. As DNA, the CDR3 is TGTGCCAGCAGCTCGGCCCCAGACGGGAGGCAGTACTTC. Protein product: CASSSAPDGRQYF.

In this sample, this clonotype turned up a few times. The V gene is TRBV10-1, the J gene TRBJ1-3; D is unclear. The CDR3 spans 13 residues. The germline V gene has CDR1 WNHNN and CDR2 SYGVQD (reference sequence). V lost 2 bases to trimming and J lost 0 bases, with 2 bases between them. CDR3 loop: CASSENSGNTIYF. The CDR3 DNA reads as TGCGCCAGCAGTGAGAACTCTGGAAACACCATATATTTT.

This clonotype was picked up a small number of times. J is TRBJ1-3 and V is TRBV10-3; D gene unclear. V was trimmed by 6 bases and J by 2 bases, leaving 8 bases between them. Looked up from germline, CDR1 is ENHRY and CDR2 is SYGVKD. CDR3 size: 13 residues. The CDR3 DNA is TGTGCCATCAGGCCCTTCGCTGGAAACACCATATATTTT. This gives the protein CAIRPFAGNTIYF.

This clonotype was seen only a few times. The rearrangement links TRBV5-1 to TRBJ2-2, with 8 bases that match TRBD1. Looked up from germline, CDR1 is SGHRS and CDR2 is YFSETQ. This CDR3 is 14 amino acids long. Trimming removed 3 bases from V and 15 bases from J; junction bases left unmatched: 13. The CDR3 loop reads CASSWQGAVGPLFF. The CDR3, as DNA: TGCGCCAGCAGCTGGCAGGGGGCGGTCGGCCCGTTGTTTTTT.